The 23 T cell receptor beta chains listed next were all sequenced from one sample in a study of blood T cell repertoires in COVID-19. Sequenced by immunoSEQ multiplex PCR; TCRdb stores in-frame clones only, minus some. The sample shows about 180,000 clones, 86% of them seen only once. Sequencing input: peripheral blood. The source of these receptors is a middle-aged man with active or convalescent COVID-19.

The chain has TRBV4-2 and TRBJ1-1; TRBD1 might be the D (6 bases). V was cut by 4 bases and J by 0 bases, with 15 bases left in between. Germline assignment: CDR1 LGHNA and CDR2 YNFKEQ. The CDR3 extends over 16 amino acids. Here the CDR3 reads CASSLPDSPMNTEAFF. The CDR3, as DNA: TGTGCCAGCAGCCTCCCGGACAGCCCGATGAACACTGAAGCTTTCTTT.

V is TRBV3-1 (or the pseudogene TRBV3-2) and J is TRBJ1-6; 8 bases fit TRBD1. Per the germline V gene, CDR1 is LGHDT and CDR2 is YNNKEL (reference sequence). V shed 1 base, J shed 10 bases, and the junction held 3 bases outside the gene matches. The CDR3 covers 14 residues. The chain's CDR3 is CASSQADRGSPLHF. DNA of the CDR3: TGTGCCAGCAGCCAAGCTGACAGGGGATCACCCCTCCACTTT.

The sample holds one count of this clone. The chain's CDR3 is CASLPGGYEQFF. The CDR3 DNA is TGTGCCAGCCTCCCTGGGGGCTATGAGCAGTTCTTC. The V and J genes are TRBV12-3 or TRBV12-4 and TRBJ2-1; D possibly corresponds to TRBD1 (6 bases). The CDR3 covers 12 residues. Trimming left V 8 bases short and J 8 bases short, with 13 bases between.

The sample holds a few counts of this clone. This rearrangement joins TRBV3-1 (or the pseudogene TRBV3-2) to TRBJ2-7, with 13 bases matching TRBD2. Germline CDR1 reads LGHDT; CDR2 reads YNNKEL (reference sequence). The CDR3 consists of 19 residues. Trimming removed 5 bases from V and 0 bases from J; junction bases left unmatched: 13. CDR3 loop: CASSSSGLAGRGSSYEQYF. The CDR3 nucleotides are TGTGCCAGCAGCTCCTCGGGACTAGCGGGAAGGGGGAGCTCCTACGAGCAGTACTTC.

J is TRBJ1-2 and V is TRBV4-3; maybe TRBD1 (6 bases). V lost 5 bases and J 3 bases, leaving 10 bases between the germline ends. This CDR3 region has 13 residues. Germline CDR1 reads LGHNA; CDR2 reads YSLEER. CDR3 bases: TGCGCCAGCAGCACACAGGGAGACTATGGCTACACCTTC. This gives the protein CASSTQGDYGYTF.

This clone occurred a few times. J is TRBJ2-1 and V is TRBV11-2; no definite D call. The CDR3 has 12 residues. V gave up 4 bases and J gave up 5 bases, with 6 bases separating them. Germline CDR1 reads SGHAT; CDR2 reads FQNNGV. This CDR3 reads CASSSSHNEQFF. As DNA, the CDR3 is TGTGCCAGCAGCTCAAGCCACAATGAGCAGTTCTTC.

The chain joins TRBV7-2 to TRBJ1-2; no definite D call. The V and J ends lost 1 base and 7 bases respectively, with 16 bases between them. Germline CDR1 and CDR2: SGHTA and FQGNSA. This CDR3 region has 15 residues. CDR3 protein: CASSLDESASGGYTF. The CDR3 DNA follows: TGTGCCAGCAGCTTAGACGAGTCGGCTTCGGGTGGCTACACCTTC.

DNA of the CDR3: TGTGCCAGCAGTCCGGGACAGCTTAACTATGGCTACACCTTC. The encoded protein is CASSPGQLNYGYTF. This sequence joins TRBV28 and TRBJ1-2; 7 bases map to TRBD1. This CDR3 has 14 residues. Germline V CDR1 and CDR2: MDHEN, SYDVKM. Trimming at V came to 5 bases and at J to 1 base, leaving 4 bases not matched to a gene.

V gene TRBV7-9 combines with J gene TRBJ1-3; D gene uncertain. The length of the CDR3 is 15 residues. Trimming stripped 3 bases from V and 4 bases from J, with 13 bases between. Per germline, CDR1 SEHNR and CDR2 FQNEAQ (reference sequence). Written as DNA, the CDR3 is TGTGCCAGCAGCTTGATCCCCCACAAAGGAAACACCATATATTTT. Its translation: CASSLIPHKGNTIYF.

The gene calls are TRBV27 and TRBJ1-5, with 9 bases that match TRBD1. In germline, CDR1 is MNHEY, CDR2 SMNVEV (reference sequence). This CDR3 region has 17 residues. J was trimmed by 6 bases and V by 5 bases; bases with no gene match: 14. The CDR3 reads CASSKLAWTGAGQPQHF. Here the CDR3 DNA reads TGTGCCAGCAGTAAACTCGCCTGGACAGGGGCCGGTCAGCCCCAGCATTTT.

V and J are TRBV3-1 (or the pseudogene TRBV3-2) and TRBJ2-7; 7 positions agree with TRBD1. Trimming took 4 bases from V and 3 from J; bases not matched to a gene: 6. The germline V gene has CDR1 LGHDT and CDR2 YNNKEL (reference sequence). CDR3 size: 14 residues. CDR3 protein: CASSPPGQSYEQYF. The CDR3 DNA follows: TGTGCCAGCAGCCCGCCGGGACAGAGCTACGAGCAGTACTTC.

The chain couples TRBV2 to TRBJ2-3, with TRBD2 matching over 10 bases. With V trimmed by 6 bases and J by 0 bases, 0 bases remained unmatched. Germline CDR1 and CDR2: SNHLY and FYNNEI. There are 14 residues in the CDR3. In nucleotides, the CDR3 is TGTGCCAGCAGACTAGCGGGAAGCACAGATACGCAGTATTTT. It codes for CASRLAGSTDTQYF. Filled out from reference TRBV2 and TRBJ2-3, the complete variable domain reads EPEVTQTPSHQVTQMGQEVILRCVPISNHLYFYWYRQILGQKVEFLVSFYNNEISEKSEIFDDQFSVERPDGSNFTLKIRSTKLEDSAMYFCASRLAGSTDTQYFGPGTRLTVL.

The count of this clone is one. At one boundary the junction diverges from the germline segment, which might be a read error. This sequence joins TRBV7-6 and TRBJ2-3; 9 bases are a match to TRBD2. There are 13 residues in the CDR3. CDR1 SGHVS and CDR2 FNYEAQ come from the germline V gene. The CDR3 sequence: CASSPGWASGDHF. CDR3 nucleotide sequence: TGTGCCAGCAGCCCTGGGTGGGCTAGCGGGGATCATTTT. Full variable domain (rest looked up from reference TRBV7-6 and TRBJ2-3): GAGVSQSPRYKVTKRGQDVALRCDPISGHVSLYWYRQALGQGPEFLTYFNYEAQQDKSGLPNDRFSAERPEGSISTLTIQRTEQRDSAMYRCASSPGWASGDHFGPGTRLTVL.

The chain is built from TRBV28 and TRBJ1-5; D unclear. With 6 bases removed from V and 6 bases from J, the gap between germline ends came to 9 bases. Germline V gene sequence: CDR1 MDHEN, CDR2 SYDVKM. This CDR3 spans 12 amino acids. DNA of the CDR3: TGTGCCAGCAGCCTTGGGCGTCAGCCCCAGCATTTT. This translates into CASSLGRQPQHF.

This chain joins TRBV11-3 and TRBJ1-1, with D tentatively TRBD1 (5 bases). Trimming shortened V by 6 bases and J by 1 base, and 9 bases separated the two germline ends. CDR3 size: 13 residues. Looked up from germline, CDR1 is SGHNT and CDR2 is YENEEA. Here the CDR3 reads CASSRGTNTEAFF. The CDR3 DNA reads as TGTGCCAGCAGTCGGGGGACGAACACTGAAGCTTTCTTT.

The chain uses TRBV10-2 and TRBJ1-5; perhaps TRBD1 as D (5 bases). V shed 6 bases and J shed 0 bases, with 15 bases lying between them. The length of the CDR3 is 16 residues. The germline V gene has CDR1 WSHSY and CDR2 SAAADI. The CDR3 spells CASSAGLLNSNQPQHF. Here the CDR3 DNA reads TGCGCCAGCAGCGCGGGACTCCTGAATAGCAATCAGCCCCAGCATTTT.

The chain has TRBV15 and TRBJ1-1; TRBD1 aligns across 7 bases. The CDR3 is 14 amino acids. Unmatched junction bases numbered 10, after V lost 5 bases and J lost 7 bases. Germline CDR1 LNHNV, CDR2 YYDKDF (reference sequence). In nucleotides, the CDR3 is TGTGCCACCAGCTTCCGGACAGGAGGGGGTGAAGCTTTCTTT. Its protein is CATSFRTGGGEAFF.

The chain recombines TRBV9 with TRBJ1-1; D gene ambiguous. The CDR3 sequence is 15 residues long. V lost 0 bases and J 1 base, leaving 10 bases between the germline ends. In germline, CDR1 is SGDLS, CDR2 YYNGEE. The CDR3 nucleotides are TGTGCCAGCAGCGTAGCCCCGACAAGGAACACTGAAGCTTTCTTT. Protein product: CASSVAPTRNTEAFF.

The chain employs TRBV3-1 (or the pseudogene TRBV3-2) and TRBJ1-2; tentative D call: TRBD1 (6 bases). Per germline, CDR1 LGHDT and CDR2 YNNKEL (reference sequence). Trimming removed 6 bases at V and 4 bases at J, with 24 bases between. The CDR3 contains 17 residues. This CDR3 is CASRNHQGLPGAYGYTF. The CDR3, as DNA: TGTGCCAGCAGAAACCACCAGGGGCTTCCTGGCGCCTATGGCTACACCTTC.

For the CDR3, the DNA is TGTGCCAGCAGTGAAGATTTTTCGGGACTAGCGGATCAAGAGACCCAGTACTTC. Protein: CASSEDFSGLADQETQYF. The rearrangement links TRBV6-1 to TRBJ2-5; TRBD2 agrees at 11 bases. Trimming cost V 1 base and J 2 bases; bases outside gene matches: 9. From germline, CDR1 is MNHNS and CDR2 SASEGT. The CDR3 runs to 18 residues.

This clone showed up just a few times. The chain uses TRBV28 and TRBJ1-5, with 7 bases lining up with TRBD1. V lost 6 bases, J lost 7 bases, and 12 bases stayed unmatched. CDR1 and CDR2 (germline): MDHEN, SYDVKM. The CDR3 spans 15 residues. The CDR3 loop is CASRTQQGIIQPQHF. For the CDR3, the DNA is TGTGCCAGCAGAACTCAACAGGGGATTATCCAGCCCCAGCATTTT.

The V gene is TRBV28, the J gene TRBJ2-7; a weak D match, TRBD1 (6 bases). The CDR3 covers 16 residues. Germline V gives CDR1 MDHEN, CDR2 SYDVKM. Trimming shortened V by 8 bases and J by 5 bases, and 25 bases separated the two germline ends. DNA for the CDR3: TGTGCCAGCCCGCCCTACAGGGATTATGTTGGGGACGAGCAGTACTTC. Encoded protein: CASPPYRDYVGDEQYF.

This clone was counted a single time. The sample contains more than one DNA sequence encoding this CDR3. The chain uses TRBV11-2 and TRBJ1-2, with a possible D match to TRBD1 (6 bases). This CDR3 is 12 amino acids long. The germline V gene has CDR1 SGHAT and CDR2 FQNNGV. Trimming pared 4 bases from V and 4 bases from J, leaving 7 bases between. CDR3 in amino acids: CASSSRGYGYTF. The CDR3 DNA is TGTGCCAGCAGCTCCAGGGGCTATGGCTACACCTTC.